The entry that follows covers one T cell receptor (beta chain) sequence. Original handling: Reference gene primers were amplified, and this amplification served to estimate nucleated cell counts. The assay was immunoSEQ multiplex PCR, and TCRdb's table has in-frame clones only and misses some. Clonal size and the V and J genes are those of that table, whereas D and trimming came from the DNA. The sample carries approximately 120,000 clones, around 88% recorded once. This specimen belongs to a study of blood T cell repertoires in COVID-19. Study at large: Samples of COVID-19 (acute and convalescent) were obtained from the United States, Italy and Spain. Sources were T cells, B-cell-depleted T cells, or PBMCs; the material itself was cDNA or gDNA.

V dropped 1 base and J dropped 5; count of bases not matched to a gene: 9. CDR1 LNHNV and CDR2 YYDKDF come from the germline V gene (reference sequence). This CDR3 contains 16 residues. Sequenced input: peripheral blood. The clonotype comes from a woman aged 45 to 65 who had recovered from COVID-19. The V gene is TRBV15, the J gene TRBJ1-2; 8 nucleotides align to TRBD1. The CDR3 sequence: CATSRGQTGGGYGYTF. The DNA for the CDR3 is TGTGCCACCAGCAGAGGACAAACAGGGGGAGGATATGGCTACACCTTC.